This TCR beta chain was obtained from a study of blood T cells in healthy people across ages. It was with a sample-barcoded 5' primer and a J-beta primer mix that a second PCR of about 7 to 12 cycles was run. TCRdb used MiXCR to reprocess the 5' RACE reads, holding one entry per CDR3 protein. Of approximately 1,100,000 distinct CDR3 sequences listed, 35% to 55% are singletons. CDR3 length: 12 amino acids. The V gene's germline CDR1 is DFQATT and CDR2 SNEGSKA (reference sequence). The gene calls are TRBV20-1 and TRBJ2-1, with 8 nucleotides matching TRBD2. The assigned J gene may be wrong: the sequence end matches TRBJ2-7 better. The sample comprised blood. This clonotype was obtained from a woman in her fifties or sixties in good health. The CDR3 nucleotides read TGCAGTGCTCCCGGGACTAGTCATGAGCAGTACTTC. Translated: CSAPGTSHEQYF.